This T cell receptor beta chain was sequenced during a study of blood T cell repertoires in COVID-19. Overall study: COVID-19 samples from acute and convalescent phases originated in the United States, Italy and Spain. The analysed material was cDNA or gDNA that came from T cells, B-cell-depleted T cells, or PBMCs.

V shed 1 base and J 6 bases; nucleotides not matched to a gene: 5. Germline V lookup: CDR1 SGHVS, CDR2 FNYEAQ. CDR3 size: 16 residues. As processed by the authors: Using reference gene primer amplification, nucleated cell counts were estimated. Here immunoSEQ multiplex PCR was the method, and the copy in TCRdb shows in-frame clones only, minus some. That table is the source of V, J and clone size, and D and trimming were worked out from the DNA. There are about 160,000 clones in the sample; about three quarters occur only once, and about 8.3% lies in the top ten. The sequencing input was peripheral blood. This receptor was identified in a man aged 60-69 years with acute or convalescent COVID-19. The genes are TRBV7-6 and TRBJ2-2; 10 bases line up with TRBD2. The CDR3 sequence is CASSLVRSGGAGELFF. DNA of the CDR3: TGTGCCAGCAGCTTAGTGCGGAGCGGGGGGGCCGGGGAGCTGTTTTTT.